The T cell receptor (beta chain) under discussion was sequenced for a study of blood T cells in healthy people across ages. Study-wide results and caveats: Significant beta diversity loss was already apparent by age approximately 42, declining roughly linearly. When one million T cells were used, diversity estimates were thought to be underestimates.

This clonotype was counted once. Its antigen remains unidentified. For the second PCR, which ran for roughly 6 to 11 cycles, a sample-barcoded 5' primer and a J-beta primer mix were used. Each cDNA molecule was tagged by a template-switch adaptor with 12 random nucleotides. TCRdb redid the calling of the 5' RACE reads with MiXCR, one entry per CDR3 protein. Among 1.5 million to 2 million distinct CDR3 sequences listed, approximately 28% were seen once. Sequencing was done on a sample of blood. The receptor's source is a woman aged 25-40 years in good health.

For the CDR3, the DNA is TGTGCCAGCAGCTTAGGGGACAGGCTCCTCCACGAGCAGTACTTC. Translated, it gives CASSLGDRLLHEQYF. This chain joins TRBV7-9 and TRBJ2-7; 8 bases line up with TRBD1. Germline V gene data show CDR1 as SEHNR and CDR2 as FQNEAQ (reference sequence). CDR3 length: 15 residues. Germline trimming cut 1 base from V and 5 bases from J; bases unmatched to any gene: 7.